One T cell receptor beta chain is described in this entry. This sample is drawn from a study of blood T cell repertoires in COVID-19. Looking at the study overall: Samples came from the United States, Italy and Spain, spanning acute and convalescent COVID-19. Nucleic acid was either cDNA or gDNA, and it came from T cells, B-cell-depleted T cells, or PBMCs.

Trimming took off 1 base at V and 6 bases at J, with 14 bases between the two ends. In germline, CDR1 is SGHKS, CDR2 YYEKEE (reference sequence). This CDR3 is built from 14 residues. Libraries were prepared by immunoSEQ multiplex PCR; TCRdb keeps only in-frame clonotypes and omits some of them. The table has about 220,000 clones, approximately 90% seen once. Ages ranged from about 18 to 100 years, with residence in approximately 23 US areas. Clinical histories supplied by participants themselves formed the basis of cohort assignment. Sequencing was performed on PBMCs or T cells enriched from blood (not recorded which). This sequence originates from a woman between 25 and 40 years old who had recovered from COVID-19. V gene TRBV5-5 combines with J gene TRBJ2-7; D might be TRBD2 (5 bases). CDR3 residues: CASSLHALGVEQYF. For the CDR3, the DNA is TGTGCCAGCAGCTTGCACGCCCTCGGGGTCGAGCAGTACTTC.